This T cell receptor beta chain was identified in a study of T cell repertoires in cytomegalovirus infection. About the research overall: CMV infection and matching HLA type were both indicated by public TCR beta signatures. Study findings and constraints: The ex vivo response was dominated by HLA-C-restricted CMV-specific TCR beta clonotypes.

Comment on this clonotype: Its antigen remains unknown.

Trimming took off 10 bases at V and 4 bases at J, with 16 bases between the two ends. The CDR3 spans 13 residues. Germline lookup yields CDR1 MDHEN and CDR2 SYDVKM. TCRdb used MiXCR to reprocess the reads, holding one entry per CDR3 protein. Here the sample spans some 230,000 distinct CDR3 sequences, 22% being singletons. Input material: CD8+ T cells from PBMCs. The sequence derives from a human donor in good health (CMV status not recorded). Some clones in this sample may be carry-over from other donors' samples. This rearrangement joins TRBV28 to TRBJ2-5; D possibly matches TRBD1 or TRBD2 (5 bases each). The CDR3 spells CATQENGGETQYF. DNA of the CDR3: TGTGCCACCCAAGAAAATGGGGGAGAGACCCAGTACTTC.